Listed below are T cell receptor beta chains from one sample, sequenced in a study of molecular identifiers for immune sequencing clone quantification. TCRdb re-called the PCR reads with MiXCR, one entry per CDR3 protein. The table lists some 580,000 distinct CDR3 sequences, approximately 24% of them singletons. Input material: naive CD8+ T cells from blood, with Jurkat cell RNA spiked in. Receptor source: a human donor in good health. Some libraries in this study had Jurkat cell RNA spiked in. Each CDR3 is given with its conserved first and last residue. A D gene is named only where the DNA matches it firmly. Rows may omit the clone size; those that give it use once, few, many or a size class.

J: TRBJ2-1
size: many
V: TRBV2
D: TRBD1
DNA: TGTGCCAGCAGTGAACACCCAGGGGGTATCTCCTACAATGAGCAGTTCTTC
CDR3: CASSEHPGGISYNEQFF

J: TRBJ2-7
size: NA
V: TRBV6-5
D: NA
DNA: TGTGCCAGCAGTTTGGATCAGGACCCCTACTACGAGCAGTACTTC
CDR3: CASSLDQDPYYEQYF

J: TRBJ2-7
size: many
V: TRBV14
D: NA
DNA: TGTGCCAGCAGCCCAGACAGCCCCTACGAGCAGTACTTC
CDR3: CASSPDSPYEQYF

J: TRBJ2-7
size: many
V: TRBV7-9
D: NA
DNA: TGTGCCAGCAGCACCTCTACAGGGTACCACGAGCAGTACTTC
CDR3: CASSTSTGYHEQYF

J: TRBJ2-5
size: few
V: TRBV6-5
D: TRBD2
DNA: TGTGCCAGCAGTCCCCGGGGGGATCAAGAGACCCAGTACTTC
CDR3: CASSPRGDQETQYF

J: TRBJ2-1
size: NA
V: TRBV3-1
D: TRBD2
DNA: TGTGCCAGCAGCCAAGGAGGGAGGGCCGAGTACAATGAGCAGTTCTTC
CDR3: CASSQGGRAEYNEQFF

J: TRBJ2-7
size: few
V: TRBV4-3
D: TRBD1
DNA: TGCGCCAGCAGCCAAGATGGGCCGGCAGGGGGCTACTACGAGCAGTACTTC
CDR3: CASSQDGPAGGYYEQYF

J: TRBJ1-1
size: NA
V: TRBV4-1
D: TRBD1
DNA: TGCGCCAGCAGCCAGGGACAGGGTAGCACTGAAGTTTTCTTT
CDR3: CASSQGQGSTEVFF

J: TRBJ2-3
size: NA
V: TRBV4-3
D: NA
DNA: TGCGCCAGCAGCCAAGGTGTCCAGGGCTCCTTTAGCACAGATACGCAGTATTTT
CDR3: CASSQGVQGSFSTDTQYF

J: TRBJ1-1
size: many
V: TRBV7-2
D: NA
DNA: TGTGCCAGCACCCCTTCCGTGACAGCGAACACTGAAGCTTTCTTT
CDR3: CASTPSVTANTEAFF

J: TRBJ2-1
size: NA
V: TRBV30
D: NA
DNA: TGTGCCTGGAGTGAGGGGGGCGATGAGCAGTTCTTC
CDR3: CAWSEGGDEQFF

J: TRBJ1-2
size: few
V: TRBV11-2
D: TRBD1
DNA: TGTGCCAGCAGCTACGGGACAGGCTATGGCTACACCTTC
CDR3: CASSYGTGYGYTF

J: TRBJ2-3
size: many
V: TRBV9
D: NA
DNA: TGTGCCAGCACGCCCCCAGCCTCCGATACGCAGTATTTT
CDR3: CASTPPASDTQYF

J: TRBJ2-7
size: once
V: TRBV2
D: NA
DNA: TGTGCCAGCAGTGAAGCTTCGGCCGGTACCCACGAGCAGTACTTC
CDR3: CASSEASAGTHEQYF

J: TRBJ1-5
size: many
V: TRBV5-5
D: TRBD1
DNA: TGTGCCAGCAGCTTGACAGGGGGTGACTGGCAGCCCCAGCATTTT
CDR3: CASSLTGGDWQPQHF

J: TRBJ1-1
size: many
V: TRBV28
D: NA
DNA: TGTGCCACCGTGCGGGGGCTGATCACTGAAGCTTTCTTT
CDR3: CATVRGLITEAFF

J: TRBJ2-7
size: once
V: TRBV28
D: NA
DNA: TGTGCCAGCAGCCACACGGGGACGACCGTCTCACACGAGCAGTACTTC
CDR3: CASSHTGTTVSHEQYF

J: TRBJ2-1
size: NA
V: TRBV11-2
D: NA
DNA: TGTGCCAGCAGCTTAGGGGTCCTAGTCGAAGAGCAGTTCTTC
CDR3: CASSLGVLVEEQFF

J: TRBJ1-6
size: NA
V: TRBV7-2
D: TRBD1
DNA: TGTGCCAGCAGCAACGGACAGGGGAATTATTCACCCCTCCACTTT
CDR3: CASSNGQGNYSPLHF

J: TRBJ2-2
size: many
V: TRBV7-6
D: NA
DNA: TGTGCCAGCAGCTTACCCTGGGGGGACAACACCGGGGAGCTGTTTTTT
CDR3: CASSLPWGDNTGELFF

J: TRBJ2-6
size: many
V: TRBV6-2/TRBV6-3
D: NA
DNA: TGTGCCAGCAGTTACGAACCCTCTGGGGCCAACGTCCTGACTTTC
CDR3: CASSYEPSGANVLTF

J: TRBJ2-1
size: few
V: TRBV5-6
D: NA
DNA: TGTGCCAGCAGCTTGGACCCGTCGTACAATGAGCAGTTCTTC
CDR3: CASSLDPSYNEQFF

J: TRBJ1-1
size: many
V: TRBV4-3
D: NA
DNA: TGCGCCAGCAGCCGCCGTTCCCAAAACACTGAAGCTTTCTTT
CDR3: CASSRRSQNTEAFF

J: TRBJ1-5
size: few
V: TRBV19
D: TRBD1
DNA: TGTGCCAGTAGTATAGATTTGACAGGGAATCAGCCCCAGCATTTT
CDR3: CASSIDLTGNQPQHF

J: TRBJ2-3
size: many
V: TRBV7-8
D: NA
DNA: TGTGCCAGCAGCTTAATTGGGGGAACCCTCACAGATACGCAGTATTTT
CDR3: CASSLIGGTLTDTQYF

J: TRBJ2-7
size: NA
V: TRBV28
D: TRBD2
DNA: TGTGCCAGCAGTTTAATTGGGACTAGAGTATACGAGCAGTACTTC
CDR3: CASSLIGTRVYEQYF

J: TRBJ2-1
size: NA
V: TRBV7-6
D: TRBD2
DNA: TGTGCCAGCAGCGTGCTTTCGCGGGGGGGCTACAATGAGCAGTTCTTC
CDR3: CASSVLSRGGYNEQFF

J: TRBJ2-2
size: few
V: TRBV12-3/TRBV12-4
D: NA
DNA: TGTGCCAGCAGTTTAATCTCGTGGACCGGGGAGCTGTTTTTT
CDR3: CASSLISWTGELFF

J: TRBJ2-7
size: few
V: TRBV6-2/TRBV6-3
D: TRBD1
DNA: TGTGCCAGCAGTTACGGACGGACAGGGGGCTCCTACGAGCAGTACTTC
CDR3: CASSYGRTGGSYEQYF

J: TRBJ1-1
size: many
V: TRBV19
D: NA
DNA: TGTGCCAGTAGTATCGTCCTTGTGGGCACTGAAGCTTTCTTT
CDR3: CASSIVLVGTEAFF

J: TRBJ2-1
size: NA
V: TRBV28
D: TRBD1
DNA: TGTGCCAGCAGTTTCAGGGGGCTTGCCTATGAGCAGTTCTTC
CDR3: CASSFRGLAYEQFF

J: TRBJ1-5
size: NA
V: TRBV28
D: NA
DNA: TGTGCCAGCAGTTTAAGTTACAAGTATAGCAATCAGCCCCAGCATTTT
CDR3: CASSLSYKYSNQPQHF

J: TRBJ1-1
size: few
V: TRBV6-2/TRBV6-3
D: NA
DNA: TGTGCCAGCAGTTATAGCCGGGAATCTATGAACACTGAAGCTTTCTTT
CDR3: CASSYSRESMNTEAFF

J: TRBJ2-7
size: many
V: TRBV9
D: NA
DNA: TGTGCCAGCAGCCAGAGTTGGGGCGAGACCCACGAGCAGTACTTC
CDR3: CASSQSWGETHEQYF

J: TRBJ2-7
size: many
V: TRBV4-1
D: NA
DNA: TGCGCCAGCAGCCAAGAAGTCCAACTACAGGGTTCCTACGAGCAGTACTTC
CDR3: CASSQEVQLQGSYEQYF

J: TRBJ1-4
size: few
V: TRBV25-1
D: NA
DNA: TGTGCCAGCAGTGACGGAAGCTTTGCAACTAATGAAAAACTGTTTTTT
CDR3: CASSDGSFATNEKLFF

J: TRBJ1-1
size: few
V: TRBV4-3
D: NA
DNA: TGCGCCAGCAGCCAAGGACTGGCTTACACTGAAGCTTTCTTT
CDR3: CASSQGLAYTEAFF

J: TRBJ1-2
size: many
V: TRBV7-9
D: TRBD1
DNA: TGTGCCAGCAGCTTAAGCCCACAGGGGACAAACTATGGCTACACCTTC
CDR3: CASSLSPQGTNYGYTF

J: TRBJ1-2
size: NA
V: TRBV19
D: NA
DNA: TGTGCCAGTACTCCAGGCAGGATGCTCGGCTACACCTTC
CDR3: CASTPGRMLGYTF

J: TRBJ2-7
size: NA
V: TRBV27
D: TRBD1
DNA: TGTGCCAGCAGTTTCCCCGGGACAGGGCAGTACTTC
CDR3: CASSFPGTGQYF

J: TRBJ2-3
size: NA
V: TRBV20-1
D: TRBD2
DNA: TGCAGTGCTAGAGATCGGAATATCTGGACTAGCGCTAGCACAGATACGCAGTATTTT
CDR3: CSARDRNIWTSASTDTQYF

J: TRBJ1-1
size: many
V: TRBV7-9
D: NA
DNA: TGTGCCAGCAGCGCCACCACTGAAGCTTTCTTT
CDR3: CASSATTEAFF

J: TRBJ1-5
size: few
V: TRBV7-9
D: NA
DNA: TGTGCCAGCAGCTTCAGTTCGGGCCAGCCCCAGCATTTT
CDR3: CASSFSSGQPQHF

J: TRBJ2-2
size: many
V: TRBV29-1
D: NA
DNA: TGCAGCGTTGAACGGCGGTCAAACACCGGGGAGCTGTTTTTT
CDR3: CSVERRSNTGELFF